This paragraph reports one T cell receptor beta chain. Its antigen is unknown. The source of the sample is a study of brain T cells in children with intractable seizures. The study's findings and limits: Pre- and post-surgery blood differed in depth, so pre-surgery absences may be undersampling. HCMV serostatus was not known, and viral specificity came from CDR3 similarity only.

Trimming left V 10 bases short and J 0 bases short, with 6 bases between. Per germline, CDR1 MNHNY and CDR2 SVGAGI (reference sequence). The CDR3 runs 12 residues. Using immunoSEQ multiplex PCR, the repertoire was profiled, and TCRdb retains in-frame clones only, with some absent. The data hold tens of thousands of clones, with about 93% observed a single time. Before surgery, patients took at least one anti-epileptic drug. The chain employs TRBV6-6 and TRBJ2-2; weak D call: TRBD1 (5 bases). This material consisted of peripheral blood, taken at surgery. The TCR comes from a boy younger than two with tuberous sclerosis and intractable seizures. The CDR3 loop reads CAIQANTGELFF. CDR3 coding DNA: TGTGCCATACAGGCGAACACCGGGGAGCTGTTTTTT.